The source of this T cell receptor (beta chain) is a study of siplizumab effects on memory and regulatory T cells. Study results and caveats: The majority of clones, roughly 80-95% of proliferating CD4+ or CD8+ clones, lacked an assignable naive or memory phenotype. The suppressive capacity of proliferating Tregs from siplizumab cultures remained unconfirmed. Alloreactive sequences tracing back to unstimulated CD4+ memory cells fell significantly with siplizumab.

On this clone: Antigen unknown.

The CDR3 spans 15 residues. Germline V gives CDR1 MNHNY, CDR2 SVGAGI (reference sequence). J gave up 3 bases and V 0 bases, and 2 bases lay outside the gene matches. Sequencing used immunoSEQ multiplex PCR; TCRdb keeps in-frame clones, though not all of them. The sample records tens of thousands of clones, over 80% being singletons. This rearrangement joins TRBV6-6 to TRBJ2-7; 10 bases agree with TRBD2. The specimen was memory CD4+ T cells sorted from blood. This TCR derives from a human donor in good health. The DNA of the CDR3 is TGTGCCAGCAGTTACTCGATAGCGGGAGGCTACGAGCAGTACTTC. This gives the protein CASSYSIAGGYEQYF.